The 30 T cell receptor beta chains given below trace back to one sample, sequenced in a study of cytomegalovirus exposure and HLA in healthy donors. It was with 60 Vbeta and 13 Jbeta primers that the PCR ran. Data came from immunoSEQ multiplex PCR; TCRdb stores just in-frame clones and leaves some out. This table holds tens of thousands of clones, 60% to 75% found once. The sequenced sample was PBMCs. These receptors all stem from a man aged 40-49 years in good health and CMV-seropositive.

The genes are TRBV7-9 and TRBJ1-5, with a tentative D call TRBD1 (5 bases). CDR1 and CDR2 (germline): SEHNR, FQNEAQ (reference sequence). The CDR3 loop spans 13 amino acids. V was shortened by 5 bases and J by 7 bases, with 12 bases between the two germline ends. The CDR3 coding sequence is TGTGCCAGCAGCCAGGGTGGTGGACAGCCCCAGCATTTT. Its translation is CASSQGGGQPQHF.

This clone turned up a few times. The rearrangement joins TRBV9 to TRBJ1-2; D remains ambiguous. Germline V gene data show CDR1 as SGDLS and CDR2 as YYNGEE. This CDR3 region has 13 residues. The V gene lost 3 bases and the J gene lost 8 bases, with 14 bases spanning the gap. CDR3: CASSALEMGGYTF. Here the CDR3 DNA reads TGTGCCAGCAGCGCACTCGAAATGGGCGGCTACACCTTC.

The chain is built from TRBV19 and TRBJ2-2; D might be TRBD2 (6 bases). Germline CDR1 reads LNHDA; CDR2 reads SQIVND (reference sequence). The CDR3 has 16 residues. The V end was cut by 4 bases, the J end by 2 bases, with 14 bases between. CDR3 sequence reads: CASSTGSGTNTGELFF. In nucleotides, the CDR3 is TGTGCCAGTAGTACCGGTTCGGGGACTAACACCGGGGAGCTGTTTTTT.

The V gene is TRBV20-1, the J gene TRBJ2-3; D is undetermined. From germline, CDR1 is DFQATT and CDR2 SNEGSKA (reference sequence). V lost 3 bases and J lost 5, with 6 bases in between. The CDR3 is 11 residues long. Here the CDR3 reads CSARPEDTQYF. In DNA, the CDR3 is TGCAGTGCTAGGCCAGAAGATACGCAGTATTTT.

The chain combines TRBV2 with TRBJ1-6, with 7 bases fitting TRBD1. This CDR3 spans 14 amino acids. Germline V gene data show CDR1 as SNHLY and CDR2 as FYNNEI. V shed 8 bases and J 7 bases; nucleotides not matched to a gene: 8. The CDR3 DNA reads TGTGCCAGCGAGCTGACAGGGAAAAATTCACCCCTCCACTTT. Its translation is CASELTGKNSPLHF.

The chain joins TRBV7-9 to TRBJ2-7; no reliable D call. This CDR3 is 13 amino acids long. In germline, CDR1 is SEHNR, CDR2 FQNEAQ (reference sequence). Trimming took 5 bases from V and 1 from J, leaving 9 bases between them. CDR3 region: CASSTTTSYEQYF. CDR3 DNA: TGTGCCAGCAGCACCACCACATCCTACGAGCAGTACTTC.

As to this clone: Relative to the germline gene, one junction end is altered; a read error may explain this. CDR3 nucleotide sequence: TGTGCTAGCAGCTTTGGTCAGGCCAATGAGCAGTTCTTC. This sequence encodes CASSFGQANEQFF. The chain carries TRBV7-7 and TRBJ2-1; D unclear. CDR1 is SSHAT, CDR2 FNYEAQ, per germline (reference sequence). The CDR3 spans 13 residues.

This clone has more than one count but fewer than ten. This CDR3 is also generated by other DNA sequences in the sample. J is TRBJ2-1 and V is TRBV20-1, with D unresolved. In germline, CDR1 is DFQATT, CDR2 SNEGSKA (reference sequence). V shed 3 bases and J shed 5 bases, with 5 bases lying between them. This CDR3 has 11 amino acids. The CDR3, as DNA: TGCAGTGCTAGTTCGGACAATGAGCAGTTCTTC. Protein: CSASSDNEQFF.

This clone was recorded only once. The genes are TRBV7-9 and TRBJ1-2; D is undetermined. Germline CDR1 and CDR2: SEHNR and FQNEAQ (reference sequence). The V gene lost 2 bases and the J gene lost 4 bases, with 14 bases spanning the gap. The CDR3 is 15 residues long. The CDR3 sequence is CASSLSDSSIYGYTF. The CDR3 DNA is TGTGCCAGCAGCTTATCAGATTCTTCGATCTATGGCTACACCTTC.

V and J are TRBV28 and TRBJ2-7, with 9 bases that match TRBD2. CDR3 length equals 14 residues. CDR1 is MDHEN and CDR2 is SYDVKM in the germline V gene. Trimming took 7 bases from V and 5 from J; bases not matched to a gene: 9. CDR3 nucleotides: TGTGCCAGCATGCCGGGACTAGCACAGCACGAGCAGTACTTC. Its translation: CASMPGLAQHEQYF.

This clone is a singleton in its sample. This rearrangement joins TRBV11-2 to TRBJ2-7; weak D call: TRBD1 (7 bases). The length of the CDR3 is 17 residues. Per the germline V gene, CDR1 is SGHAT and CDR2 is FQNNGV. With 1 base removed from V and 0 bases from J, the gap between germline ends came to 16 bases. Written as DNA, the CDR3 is TGTGCCAGCAGCTTAGGCTGGGGGGACAGATCCTCCTACGAGCAGTACTTC. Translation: CASSLGWGDRSSYEQYF.

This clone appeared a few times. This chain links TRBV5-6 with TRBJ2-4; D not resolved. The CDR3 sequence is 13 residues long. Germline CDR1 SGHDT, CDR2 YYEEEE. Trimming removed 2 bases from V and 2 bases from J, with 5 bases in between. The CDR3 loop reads CASSFFTKNIQYF. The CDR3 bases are TGTGCCAGCAGCTTCTTTACCAAAAACATTCAGTACTTC.

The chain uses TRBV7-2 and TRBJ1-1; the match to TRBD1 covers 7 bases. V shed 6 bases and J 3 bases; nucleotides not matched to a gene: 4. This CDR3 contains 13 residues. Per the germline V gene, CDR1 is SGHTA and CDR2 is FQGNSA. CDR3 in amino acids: CASSRDSHTEAFF. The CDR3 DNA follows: TGTGCCAGCAGTCGGGACAGTCACACTGAAGCTTTCTTT. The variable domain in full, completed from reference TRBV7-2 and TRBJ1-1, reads GAGVSQSPSNKVTEKGKDVELRCDPISGHTALYWYRQSLGQGLEFLIYFQGNSAPDKSGLPSDRFSAERTGGSVSTLTIQRTQQEDSAVYLCASSRDSHTEAFFGQGTRLTVV.

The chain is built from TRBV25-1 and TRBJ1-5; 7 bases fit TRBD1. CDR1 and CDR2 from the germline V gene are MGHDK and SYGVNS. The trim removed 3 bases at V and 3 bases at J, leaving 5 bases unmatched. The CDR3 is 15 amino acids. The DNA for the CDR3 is TGTGCCAGCAGTGAGGGGGGACAGCCCAATCAGCCCCAGCATTTT. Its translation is CASSEGGQPNQPQHF.

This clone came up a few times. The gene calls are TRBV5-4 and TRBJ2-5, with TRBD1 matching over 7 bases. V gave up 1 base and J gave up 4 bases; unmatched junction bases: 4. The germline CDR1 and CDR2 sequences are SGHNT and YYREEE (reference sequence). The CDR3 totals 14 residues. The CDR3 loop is CASSLKGAGETQYF. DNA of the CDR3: TGTGCCAGCAGCTTGAAGGGGGCCGGAGAGACCCAGTACTTC. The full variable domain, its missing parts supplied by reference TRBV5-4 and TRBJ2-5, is ETGVTQSPTHLIKTRGQQVTLRCSSQSGHNTVSWYQQALGQGPQFIFQYYREEENGRGNFPPRFSGLQFPNYSSELNVNALELDDSALYLCASSLKGAGETQYFGPGTRLLVL.

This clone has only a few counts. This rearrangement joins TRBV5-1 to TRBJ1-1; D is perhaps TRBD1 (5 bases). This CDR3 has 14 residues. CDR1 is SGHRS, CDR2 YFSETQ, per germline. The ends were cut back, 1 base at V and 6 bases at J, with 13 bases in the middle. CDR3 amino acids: CASSLYQGGAEAFF. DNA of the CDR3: TGCGCCAGCAGCTTGTATCAGGGAGGCGCTGAAGCTTTCTTT.

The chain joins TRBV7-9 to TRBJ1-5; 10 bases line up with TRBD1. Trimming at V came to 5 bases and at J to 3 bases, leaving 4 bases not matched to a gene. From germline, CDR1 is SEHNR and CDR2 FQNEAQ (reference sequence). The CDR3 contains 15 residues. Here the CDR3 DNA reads TGTGCCAGCAGCCAAGGGACAGGGGTCAATCAGCCCCAGCATTTT. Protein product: CASSQGTGVNQPQHF.

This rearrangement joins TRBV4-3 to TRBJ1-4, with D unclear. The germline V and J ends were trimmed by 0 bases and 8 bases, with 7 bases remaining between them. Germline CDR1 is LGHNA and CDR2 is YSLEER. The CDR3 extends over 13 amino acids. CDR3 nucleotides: TGCGCCAGCAGCCAAGATATTGTGGAAAAACTGTTTTTT. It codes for CASSQDIVEKLFF.

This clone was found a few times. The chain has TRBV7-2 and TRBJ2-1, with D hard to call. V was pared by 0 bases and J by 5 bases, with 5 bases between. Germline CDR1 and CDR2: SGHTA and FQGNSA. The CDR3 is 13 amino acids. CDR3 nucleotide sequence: TGTGCCAGCAGCTTAGCAGCTAACAATGAGCAGTTCTTC. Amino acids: CASSLAANNEQFF.

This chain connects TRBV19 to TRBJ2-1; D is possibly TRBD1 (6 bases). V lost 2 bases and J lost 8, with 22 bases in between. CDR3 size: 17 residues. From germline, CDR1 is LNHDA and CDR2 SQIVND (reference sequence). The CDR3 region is CASSISGVGAGADEQFF. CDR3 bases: TGTGCCAGTAGTATAAGTGGAGTGGGGGCCGGTGCGGATGAGCAGTTCTTC.

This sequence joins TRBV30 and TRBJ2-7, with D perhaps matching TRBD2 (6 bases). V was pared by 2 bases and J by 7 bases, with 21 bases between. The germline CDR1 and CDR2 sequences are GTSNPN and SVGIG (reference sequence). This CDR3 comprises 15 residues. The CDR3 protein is CAWSIQPPLAGEQYF. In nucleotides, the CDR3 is TGTGCCTGGAGTATTCAACCCCCCCTGGCGGGAGAGCAGTACTTC.

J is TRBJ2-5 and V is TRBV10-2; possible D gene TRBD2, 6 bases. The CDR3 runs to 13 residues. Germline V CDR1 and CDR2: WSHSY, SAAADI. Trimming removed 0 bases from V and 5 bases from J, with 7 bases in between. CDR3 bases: TGCGCCAGCAGTGAGTCGGGGAGGGAGACCCAGTACTTC. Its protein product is CASSESGRETQYF.

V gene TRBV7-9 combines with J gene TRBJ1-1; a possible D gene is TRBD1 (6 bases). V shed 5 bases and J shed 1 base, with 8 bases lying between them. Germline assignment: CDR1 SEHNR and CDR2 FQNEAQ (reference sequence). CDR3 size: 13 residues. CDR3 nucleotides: TGTGCCAGCAGCCGACAGGCGAACACTGAAGCTTTCTTT. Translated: CASSRQANTEAFF.

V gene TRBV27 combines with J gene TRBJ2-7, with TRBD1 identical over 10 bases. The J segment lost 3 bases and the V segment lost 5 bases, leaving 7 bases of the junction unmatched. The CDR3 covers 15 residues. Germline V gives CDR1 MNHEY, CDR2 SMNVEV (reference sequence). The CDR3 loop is CASSQTGTGDYEQYF. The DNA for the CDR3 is TGTGCCAGCAGTCAAACCGGGACAGGGGACTACGAGCAGTACTTC.

The CDR3 is CASQRGANEQFF. CDR3 coding DNA: TGTGCCAGTCAGCGGGGGGCCAATGAGCAGTTCTTC. This rearrangement joins TRBV19 to TRBJ2-1, with 9 bases aligning to TRBD2. The V gene end was trimmed by 8 bases and the J gene end by 6 bases; junction bases not matched to a gene: 2. Germline lookup yields CDR1 LNHDA and CDR2 SQIVND (reference sequence). CDR3 length: 12 residues. Together with reference TRBV19 and TRBJ2-1, the CDR3 gives the full variable domain: DGGITQSPKYLFRKEGQNVTLSCEQNLNHDAMYWYRQDPGQGLRLIYYSQIVNDFQKGDIAEGYSVSREKKESFPLTVTSAQKNPTAFYLCASQRGANEQFFGPGTRLTVL.

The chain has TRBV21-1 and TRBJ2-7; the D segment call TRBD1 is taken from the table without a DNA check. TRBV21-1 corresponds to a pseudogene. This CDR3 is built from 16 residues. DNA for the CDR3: TGTGCCAGCAGCAATTATGGCCAGGCCTTCGCTGGCGAGCAGTACTTC. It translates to CASSNYGQAFAGEQYF.

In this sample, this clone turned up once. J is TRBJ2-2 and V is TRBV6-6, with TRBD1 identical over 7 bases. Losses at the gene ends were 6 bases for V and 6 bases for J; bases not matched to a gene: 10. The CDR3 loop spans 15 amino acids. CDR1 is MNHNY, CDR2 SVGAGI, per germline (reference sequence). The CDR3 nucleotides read TGTGCCAGCAGCTCCTTGACAGGGCATCCCGGGGAGCTGTTTTTT. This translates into CASSSLTGHPGELFF.

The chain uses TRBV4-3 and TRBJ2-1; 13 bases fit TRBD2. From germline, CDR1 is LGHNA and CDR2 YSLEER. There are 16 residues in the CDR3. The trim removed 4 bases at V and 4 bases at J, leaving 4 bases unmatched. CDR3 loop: CASSLGTSGEYNEQFF. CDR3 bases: TGCGCCAGCAGCCTCGGGACTAGCGGGGAGTACAATGAGCAGTTCTTC.

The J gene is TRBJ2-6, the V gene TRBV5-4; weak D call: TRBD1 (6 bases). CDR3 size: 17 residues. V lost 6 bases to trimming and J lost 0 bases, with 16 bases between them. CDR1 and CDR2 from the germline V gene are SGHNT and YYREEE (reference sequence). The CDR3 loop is CASTPGTSISGANVLTF. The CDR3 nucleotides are TGTGCCAGCACCCCTGGGACATCGATCTCTGGGGCCAACGTCCTGACTTTC.

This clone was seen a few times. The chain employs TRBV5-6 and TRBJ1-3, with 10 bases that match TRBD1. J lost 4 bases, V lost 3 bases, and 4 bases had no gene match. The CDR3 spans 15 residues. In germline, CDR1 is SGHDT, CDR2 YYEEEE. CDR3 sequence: CASSSGTGEGNTIYF. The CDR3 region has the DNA TGTGCCAGCAGCTCGGGGACAGGGGAAGGAAACACCATATATTTT.